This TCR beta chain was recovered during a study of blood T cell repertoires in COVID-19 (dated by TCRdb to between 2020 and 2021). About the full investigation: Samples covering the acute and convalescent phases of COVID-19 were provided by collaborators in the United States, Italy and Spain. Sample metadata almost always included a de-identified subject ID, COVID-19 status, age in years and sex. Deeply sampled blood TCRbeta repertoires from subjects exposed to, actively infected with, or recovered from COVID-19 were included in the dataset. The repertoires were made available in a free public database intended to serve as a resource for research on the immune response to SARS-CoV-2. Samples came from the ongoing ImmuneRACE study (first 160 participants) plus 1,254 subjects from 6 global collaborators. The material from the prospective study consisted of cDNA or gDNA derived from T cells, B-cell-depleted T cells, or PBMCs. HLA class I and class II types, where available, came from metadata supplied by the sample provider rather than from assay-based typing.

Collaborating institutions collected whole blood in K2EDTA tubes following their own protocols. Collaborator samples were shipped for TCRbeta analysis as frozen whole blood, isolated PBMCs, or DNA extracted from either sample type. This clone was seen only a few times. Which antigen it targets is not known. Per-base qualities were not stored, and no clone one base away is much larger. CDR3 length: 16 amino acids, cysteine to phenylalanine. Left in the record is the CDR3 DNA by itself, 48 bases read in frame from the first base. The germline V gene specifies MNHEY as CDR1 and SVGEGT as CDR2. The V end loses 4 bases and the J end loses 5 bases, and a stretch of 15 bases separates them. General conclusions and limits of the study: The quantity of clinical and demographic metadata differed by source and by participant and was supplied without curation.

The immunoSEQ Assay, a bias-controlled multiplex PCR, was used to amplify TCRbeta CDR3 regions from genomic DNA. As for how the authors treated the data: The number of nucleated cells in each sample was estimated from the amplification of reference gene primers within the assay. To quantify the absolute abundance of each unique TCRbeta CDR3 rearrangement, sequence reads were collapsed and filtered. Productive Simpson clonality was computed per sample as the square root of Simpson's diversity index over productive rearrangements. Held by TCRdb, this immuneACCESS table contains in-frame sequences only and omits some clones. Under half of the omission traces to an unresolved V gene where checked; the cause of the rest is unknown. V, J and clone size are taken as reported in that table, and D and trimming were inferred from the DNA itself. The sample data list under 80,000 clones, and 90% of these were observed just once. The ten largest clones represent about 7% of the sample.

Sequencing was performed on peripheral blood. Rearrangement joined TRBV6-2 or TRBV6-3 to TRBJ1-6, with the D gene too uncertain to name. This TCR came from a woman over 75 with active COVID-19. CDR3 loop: CASSSGSRRDNSPLHF. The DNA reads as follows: TGTGCCAGCAGTTCAGGCAGCCGACGAGATAATTCACCCCTCCACTTT.